The 6 T cell receptor beta chains below all came from one sample that was sequenced in a study of cytomegalovirus exposure and HLA in healthy donors. A multiplex PCR was run with 60 Vbeta primers and 13 Jbeta primers. The table came from immunoSEQ multiplex PCR; TCRdb's copy has only in-frame clones and leaves some out. The table lists more than 130,000 clones, about 74% of them singletons, with nearly 5% in the top ten. Sequenced input: PBMCs. The source of these receptors is a woman in her fifties or sixties in good health and CMV-seronegative.

This clone was observed once. The chain has TRBV6-1 and TRBJ2-2; 7 bases align to TRBD2. The J segment lost 0 bases and the V segment lost 4 bases, leaving 5 bases of the junction unmatched. Germline V CDR1 and CDR2: MNHNS, SASEGT. CDR3 size: 16 residues. The CDR3: CASSVFAGANTGELFF. The CDR3 nucleotides read TGTGCCAGCAGTGTATTCGCGGGGGCGAACACCGGGGAGCTGTTTTTT.

This clone showed up just a few times. J is TRBJ2-5 and V is TRBV6-1; tentative D call: TRBD2 (7 bases). The CDR3 spans 13 residues. The V and J ends lost 8 bases and 11 bases respectively, with 21 bases between them. Germline assignment: CDR1 MNHNS and CDR2 SASEGT. CDR3 sequence reads: CASRLGREGEQYF. The CDR3 coding sequence is TGTGCCAGCCGACTGGGGAGGGAGGGGGAGCAGTACTTC.

This rearrangement joins TRBV5-1 to TRBJ2-7; perhaps TRBD2 as D (6 bases). This CDR3 spans 14 amino acids. CDR1 SGHRS and CDR2 YFSETQ come from the germline V gene. Trimming shortened V by 3 bases and J by 7 bases, and 17 bases separated the two germline ends. The CDR3 loop reads CASSSQGFAGEQYF. CDR3 sequence (DNA): TGCGCCAGCAGCTCCCAGGGTTTCGCGGGGGAGCAGTACTTC.

J is TRBJ1-5 and V is TRBV21-1; the table's TRBD1 call for D was not verified on the DNA. TRBV21-1 is a known pseudogene. This CDR3 has 14 amino acids. The CDR3 region is CASRNRTGLQPQHF. The CDR3 coding sequence is TGTGCCAGCAGAAACCGGACAGGACTTCAGCCCCAGCATTTT.

The CDR3, as DNA: TGTGCCAGCAGCCAAAGAGCGGGGAGCCAGGAGACCCAGTACTTC. It translates to CASSQRAGSQETQYF. V usage is TRBV7-3 and J usage is TRBJ2-5, with 7 nucleotides matching TRBD2. After removal of 5 bases from V and 5 bases from J, the junction contained 11 bases not matched to a gene. From germline, CDR1 is SGHTA and CDR2 FQGTGA. CDR3 length: 15 residues.

V is TRBV5-1 and J is TRBJ2-7; a possible D gene is TRBD1 (6 bases). The length of the CDR3 is 13 residues. Germline V gene lookup returns CDR1 SGHRS and CDR2 YFSETQ. Trimming stripped 4 bases from V and 6 bases from J, with 14 bases between. CDR3 coding DNA: TGCGCCAGCAGCAAGAAGGGGGAAGCCGAGCAGTACTTC. It codes for CASSKKGEAEQYF.